Shown below are 20 T cell receptor beta chains from a single sample sequenced in a study of blood T cell repertoires in COVID-19. TCRdb keeps only in-frame clones here, not all; method: immunoSEQ multiplex PCR. Of 250,000 or so clones in the sample, around 86% were seen once. Material: PBMCs or T cells enriched from blood (not recorded which). The receptors derive from a woman in her forties or fifties who had recovered from COVID-19.

This chain uses TRBV6-2 or TRBV6-3 with TRBJ1-1; possibly TRBD1 for D (5 bases). V was pared by 5 bases and J by 2 bases, with 15 bases between. Germline loops: CDR1 MNHEY, CDR2 SVGEGT. The CDR3 runs to 15 residues. The CDR3 reads CASSPQGQPNTEAFF. CDR3 bases: TGTGCCAGCAGTCCCCAGGGTCAGCCAAACACTGAAGCTTTCTTT.

The CDR3 loop reads CASSMGGQANQPQHF. The DNA of the CDR3 is TGTGCCAGTAGTATGGGTGGGCAGGCTAATCAGCCCCAGCATTTT. This sequence joins TRBV19 and TRBJ1-5; D gene ambiguous. Germline CDR1 is LNHDA and CDR2 is SQIVND (reference sequence). This CDR3 comprises 15 residues. V was clipped by 3 bases and J by 4 bases, with 13 bases between them.

V and J are TRBV3-1 (or the pseudogene TRBV3-2) and TRBJ2-3; D perhaps matches TRBD2 (6 bases). Trimming removed 6 bases at V and 0 bases at J, with 10 bases between. The CDR3 has 14 residues. Germline CDR1 reads LGHDT; CDR2 reads YNNKEL (reference sequence). CDR3 sequence: CASRSSASTDTQYF. The CDR3 DNA sequence: TGTGCCAGCAGGTCTAGCGCGAGCACAGATACGCAGTATTTT.

This chain uses TRBV28 with TRBJ2-7; D ambiguous. Trimming took 2 bases from V and 4 from J, leaving 9 bases between them. CDR1 is MDHEN, CDR2 SYDVKM, per germline. This CDR3 is 13 amino acids long. The CDR3 sequence: CASSLVSVYEQYF. CDR3 DNA sequence: TGTGCCAGCAGTTTAGTCTCGGTATACGAGCAGTACTTC.

The chain uses TRBV15 and TRBJ1-5, with a possible D match to TRBD1 (6 bases). V was shortened by 0 bases and J by 0 bases, with 12 bases between the two germline ends. The CDR3 contains 17 residues. Germline CDR1 is LNHNV and CDR2 is YYDKDF (reference sequence). CDR3 nucleotide sequence: TGTGCCACCAGCAGAGACGGGACACTTTATAGCAATCAGCCCCAGCATTTT. Translating it yields CATSRDGTLYSNQPQHF.

This clone was counted once. This sample also contains other DNA sequences that code for the same CDR3. The chain has TRBV7-2 and TRBJ1-2; perhaps TRBD1 as D (6 bases). The V end was cut by 5 bases, the J end by 8 bases, with 24 bases between. Looked up from germline, CDR1 is SGHTA and CDR2 is FQGNSA. This CDR3 is 16 amino acids long. This CDR3 is CASSPGQGIVAEGYTF. The DNA of the CDR3 is TGTGCCAGCAGCCCGGGACAAGGGATTGTGGCAGAGGGCTACACCTTC. The variable domain in full, completed from reference TRBV7-2 and TRBJ1-2, reads GAGVSQSPSNKVTEKGKDVELRCDPISGHTALYWYRQSLGQGLEFLIYFQGNSAPDKSGLPSDRFSAERTGGSVSTLTIQRTQQEDSAVYLCASSPGQGIVAEGYTFGSGTRLTVV.

V is TRBV30 and J is TRBJ1-5; a weak D match, TRBD1 (5 bases). The CDR3 runs 15 residues. The germline V and J ends were trimmed by 1 base and 2 bases, with 12 bases remaining between them. Per the germline V gene, CDR1 is GTSNPN and CDR2 is SVGIG (reference sequence). As DNA, the CDR3 is TGTGCCTGGAGTGGACAGATTCTTGGCAATCAGCCCCAGCATTTT. Encoded protein: CAWSGQILGNQPQHF.

V is TRBV7-9 and J is TRBJ1-4; D is perhaps TRBD1 (6 bases). This CDR3 region has 15 residues. V dropped 5 bases and J dropped 8 bases, with 18 bases sitting between them. The germline CDR1 and CDR2 sequences are SEHNR and FQNEAQ (reference sequence). DNA for the CDR3: TGTGCCAGCAGCCAGGGTGCGGGGGCTAGGGAAAAACTGTTTTTT. Amino acids: CASSQGAGAREKLFF.

The CDR3 loop is CASSLGGLLGTTEAFF. In DNA form, the CDR3 reads TGTGCCAGCAGCTTGGGGGGCCTTCTCGGGACAACTGAAGCTTTCTTT. The gene calls are TRBV5-4 and TRBJ1-1; perhaps TRBD1 as D (6 bases). V lost 0 bases and J lost 5, with 17 bases in between. CDR1 and CDR2 from the germline V gene are SGHNT and YYREEE (reference sequence). This CDR3 is 16 amino acids long. The full variable domain, in which reference TRBV5-4 and TRBJ1-1 provide the parts outside the CDR3, is ETGVTQSPTHLIKTRGQQVTLRCSSQSGHNTVSWYQQALGQGPQFIFQYYREEENGRGNFPPRFSGLQFPNYSSELNVNALELDDSALYLCASSLGGLLGTTEAFFGQGTRLTVV.

This chain connects TRBV6-2 or TRBV6-3 to TRBJ1-2, with 7 bases matching TRBD1. Losses at the gene ends were 4 bases for V and 8 bases for J; bases not matched to a gene: 7. The CDR3 runs to 13 residues. Per the germline V gene, CDR1 is MNHEY and CDR2 is SVGEGT. In nucleotides, the CDR3 is TGTGCCAGCAGTTTCCCGGACAGGCGCGGCTACACCTTC. As protein: CASSFPDRRGYTF.

The V gene is TRBV9, the J gene TRBJ2-2; D is unresolved. V was shortened by 2 bases and J by 6 bases, with 5 bases between the two germline ends. The CDR3 sequence is 12 residues long. Germline CDR1 SGDLS, CDR2 YYNGEE. CDR3 DNA: TGTGCCAGCAGCGTTCCTGCCGGGGAGCTGTTTTTT. It specifies CASSVPAGELFF.

Only one count was recorded for this clone. The chain combines TRBV4-1 with TRBJ2-7, with 7 bases identical to TRBD1. V shed 8 bases, J shed 0 bases, and the junction held 10 bases outside the gene matches. CDR1 and CDR2 from the germline V gene are MGHRA and YSYEKL. The CDR3 has 15 residues. The CDR3 loop reads CASGAFTGDSYEQYF. CDR3 sequence (DNA): TGCGCCAGCGGTGCCTTCACAGGGGACTCCTACGAGCAGTACTTC.

The chain has TRBV5-1 and TRBJ1-2; TRBD1 matches 7 bases. CDR1 and CDR2 (germline): SGHRS, YFSETQ. The CDR3 spans 13 residues. V lost 4 bases, J lost 6 bases, and 6 bases stayed unmatched. CDR3 sequence: CASSNDRVDGYTF. The CDR3 region has the DNA TGCGCCAGCAGCAACGACAGGGTCGATGGCTACACCTTC. The full variable domain, rest sourced from reference TRBV5-1 and TRBJ1-2, is KAGVTQTPRYLIKTRGQQVTLSCSPISGHRSVSWYQQTPGQGLQFLFEYFSETQRNKGNFPGRFSGRQFSNSRSEMNVSTLELGDSALYLCASSNDRVDGYTFGSGTRLTVV.

This clone showed up just once. V and J are TRBV18 and TRBJ1-1; unclear D gene. From germline, CDR1 is KGHSH and CDR2 LQKENI. This CDR3 is built from 13 residues. V dropped 2 bases and J dropped 0 bases, with 4 bases sitting between them. The chain's CDR3 is CASSPDLNTEAFF. As DNA, the CDR3 is TGTGCCAGCTCACCAGACTTGAACACTGAAGCTTTCTTT. Full variable domain (outside the CDR3, taken from reference TRBV18 and TRBJ1-1): NAGVMQNPRHLVRRRGQEARLRCSPMKGHSHVYWYRQLPEEGLKFMVYLQKENIIDESGMPKERFSAEFPKEGPSILRIQQVVRGDSAAYFCASSPDLNTEAFFGQGTRLTVV.

This rearrangement joins TRBV7-8 to TRBJ1-5; no reliable D call. V lost 5 bases and J 7 bases, leaving 15 bases between the germline ends. Germline V gene sequence: CDR1 SGHVS, CDR2 FQNEAQ. This CDR3 is built from 14 residues. The CDR3: CASSTSRLMQPQHF. In nucleotides, the CDR3 is TGTGCCAGCAGCACAAGCAGGCTCATGCAGCCCCAGCATTTT.

The chain is built from TRBV4-3 and TRBJ2-3; possible D gene TRBD2, 6 bases. With 1 base removed from V and 1 base from J, the gap between germline ends came to 15 bases. The germline V gene has CDR1 LGHNA and CDR2 YSLEER. The CDR3 sequence is 17 residues long. CDR3: CASSQGGAAGRTDTQYF. CDR3 nucleotides: TGCGCCAGCAGCCAAGGTGGGGCGGCGGGACGCACAGATACGCAGTATTTT.

The chain carries TRBV7-9 and TRBJ2-2, with a possible D match to TRBD1 (6 bases). The V gene's germline CDR1 is SEHNR and CDR2 FQNEAQ (reference sequence). The length of the CDR3 is 18 residues. The V end lost 6 bases, the J end lost 1 base, and 21 bases lay between the germline ends. The CDR3 DNA reads as TGTGCCAGCAGAATAGTAAACCCGGGACACAGGAACACCGGGGAGCTGTTTTTT. Amino acid sequence: CASRIVNPGHRNTGELFF.

The J gene is TRBJ2-1, the V gene TRBV19; D possibly corresponds to TRBD2 (6 bases). CDR3 size: 14 residues. Germline CDR1 is LNHDA and CDR2 is SQIVND (reference sequence). Trimming removed 10 bases at V and 4 bases at J, with 17 bases between. The chain's CDR3 is CAISRGVGYNEQFF. The CDR3 nucleotides are TGTGCCATTTCACGCGGGGTGGGGTACAATGAGCAGTTCTTC.

The rearrangement joins TRBV7-3 to TRBJ2-3; TRBD2 aligns across 10 bases. V dropped 2 bases and J dropped 5; count of bases not matched to a gene: 1. CDR3 length: 14 amino acids. Germline CDR1 and CDR2: SGHTA and FQGTGA. Here the CDR3 DNA reads TGTGCCAGCAGCTTAGTAGCGGGAGGAGATACGCAGTATTTT. This gives the protein CASSLVAGGDTQYF.

The chain couples TRBV24-1 to TRBJ2-7; 7 positions agree with TRBD1. From germline, CDR1 is KGHDR and CDR2 SFDVKD. The J segment lost 4 bases and the V segment lost 7 bases, leaving 12 bases of the junction unmatched. The CDR3 loop spans 15 amino acids. The CDR3 region is CATRRQGWGFYEQYF. The CDR3 nucleotides are TGTGCCACCAGGAGACAGGGTTGGGGGTTTTACGAGCAGTACTTC.